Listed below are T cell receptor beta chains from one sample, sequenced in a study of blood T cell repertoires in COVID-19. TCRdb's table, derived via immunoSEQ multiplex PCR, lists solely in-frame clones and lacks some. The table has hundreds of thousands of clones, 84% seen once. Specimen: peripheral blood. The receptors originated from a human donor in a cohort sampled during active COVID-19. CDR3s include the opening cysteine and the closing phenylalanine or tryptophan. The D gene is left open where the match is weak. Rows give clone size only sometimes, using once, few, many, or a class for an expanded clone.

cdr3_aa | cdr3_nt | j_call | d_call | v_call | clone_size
CASSYPGFKNIQYF | TGTGCCAGCAGTTACCCCGGGTTCAAAAACATTCAGTACTTC | TRBJ2-4 | NA | TRBV6-2/TRBV6-3 | once
CASSQDIGVGYTF | TGTGCCAGCAGCCAAGATATAGGGGTCGGCTACACCTTC | TRBJ1-2 | NA | TRBV3-1/TRBV3-2 | NA
CASSIRLRQNTEAFF | TGTGCCAGTAGTATACGGCTCAGACAGAACACTGAAGCTTTCTTT | TRBJ1-1 | NA | TRBV19 | NA
CASSLGAMTGGDEKLFF | TGCGCCAGCAGCTTGGGGGCCATGACAGGGGGCGATGAAAAACTGTTTTTT | TRBJ1-4 | TRBD1 | TRBV5-1 | NA
CASSWVGLTRGQETQYF | TGTGCCAGCAGCTGGGTTGGCCTTACGAGGGGGCAAGAGACCCAGTACTTC | TRBJ2-5 | NA | TRBV5-6 | NA
CASGSLQGYNSPLHF | TGTGCTAGTGGTTCCCTACAGGGCTATAATTCACCCCTCCACTTT | TRBJ1-6 | NA | TRBV12-5 | NA
CASSRGGGSYNEQFF | TGTGCCAGCAGTCGAGGCGGCGGCTCCTACAATGAGCAGTTCTTC | TRBJ2-1 | NA | TRBV6-2/TRBV6-3 | NA
CASRRTGGAGANVLTF | TGTGCCAGTAGGAGGACAGGGGGCGCTGGGGCCAACGTCCTGACTTTC | TRBJ2-6 | TRBD1 | TRBV19 | NA
CASISDNPKTQYF | TGTGCCAGTATTTCCGACAACCCAAAGACCCAGTACTTC | TRBJ2-5 | NA | TRBV19 | NA
CASSFTRGYTF | TGTGCCAGCAGCTTTACCAGGGGCTACACCTTC | TRBJ1-2 | NA | TRBV7-9 | NA
CASSPHDSYNEQFF | TGTGCCAGCAGCCCTCACGACAGCTACAATGAGCAGTTCTTC | TRBJ2-1 | NA | TRBV9 | NA
CASSLAAQETQYF | TGTGCCAGCAGTTTGGCGGCGCAAGAGACCCAGTACTTC | TRBJ2-5 | NA | TRBV28 | NA
CASSLDRGWNEQYF | TGTGCCAGCAGCCTGGACAGGGGATGGAACGAGCAGTACTTC | TRBJ2-7 | TRBD1 | TRBV7-2 | NA
CASSLAPIPGDTQYF | TGTGCCAGCAGCCTTGCCCCTATCCCCGGAGATACGCAGTATTTT | TRBJ2-3 | NA | TRBV7-3 | NA
CASSLGAGAGGPHEQFF | TGCGCCAGCAGCTTGGGGGCGGGAGCGGGAGGGCCCCATGAGCAGTTCTTC | TRBJ2-1 | TRBD2 | TRBV5-1 | NA
CASSYRLHTSYEQYF | TGTGCCAGCAGCTACCGACTTCATACCTCCTACGAGCAGTACTTC | TRBJ2-7 | NA | TRBV7-2 | NA
CASSRDRVSEQFF | TGTGCCAGCAGCAGGGACAGGGTTTCTGAGCAGTTCTTC | TRBJ2-1 | TRBD1 | TRBV5-5 | NA
CASSSLWGGAQETQYF | TGCGCCAGCAGCTCCCTGTGGGGGGGTGCACAAGAGACCCAGTACTTC | TRBJ2-5 | TRBD2 | TRBV5-1 | NA
CASSMTWNSNQPQHF | TGTGCCAGCAGTATGACTTGGAATAGCAATCAGCCCCAGCATTTT | TRBJ1-5 | NA | TRBV27 | NA
CASDRVGYEQYF | TGTGCCAGTGACAGGGTGGGCTACGAGCAGTACTTC | TRBJ2-7 | TRBD1 | TRBV28 | NA
CASRPRHLSSYNSPLHF | TGTGCAAGTCGCCCGAGGCACCTGAGCTCCTATAATTCACCCCTCCACTTT | TRBJ1-6 | NA | TRBV12-2 | NA
CASSLVGGPGGRYEQYF | TGCGCCAGCAGCTTGGTTGGGGGCCCAGGAGGACGGTACGAGCAGTACTTC | TRBJ2-7 | NA | TRBV5-1 | NA
CASSKALWGSASGYQETQYF | TGTGCCAGCAGCAAAGCGTTATGGGGTTCGGCTAGCGGGTACCAAGAGACCCAGTACTTC | TRBJ2-5 | NA | TRBV21-1 | NA
CASSPDSFPYEQYF | TGCGCCAGCAGCCCTGACAGCTTTCCCTACGAGCAGTACTTC | TRBJ2-7 | NA | TRBV5-1 | NA
CASSQDRDTQYF | TGCGCCAGCAGCCAAGATCGGGATACGCAGTATTTT | TRBJ2-3 | NA | TRBV4-1 | once
CASSEGQGRTDTQYF | TGTGCCAGCAGCGAGGGACAGGGGAGAACAGATACGCAGTATTTT | TRBJ2-3 | TRBD1 | TRBV6-4 | NA
CASSPWTVETQYF | TGCGCCAGCTCACCCTGGACAGTAGAGACCCAGTACTTC | TRBJ2-5 | NA | TRBV5-1 | NA
CASSPFGGERGYTF | TGTGCCAGCAGCCCCTTTGGCGGAGAACGCGGCTACACCTTC | TRBJ1-2 | NA | TRBV9 | NA
CASSSPGLAGSTSYEQYF | TGTGCCAGCAGCTCGCCGGGACTAGCGGGGTCGACCTCCTACGAGCAGTACTTC | TRBJ2-7 | TRBD2 | TRBV5-4 | NA
CASSDLYSGDSNEQFF | TGCGCCAGCAGCGACCTGTATAGCGGGGACTCCAATGAGCAGTTCTTC | TRBJ2-1 | TRBD2 | TRBV10-1 | NA
CASSLGLAGVFGTQYF | TGCGCCAGCAGCTTGGGACTAGCGGGAGTTTTTGGGACCCAGTACTTC | TRBJ2-5 | TRBD2 | TRBV5-1 | NA
CATSPSNTGELFF | TGCGCCACCAGTCCATCGAACACCGGGGAGCTGTTTTTT | TRBJ2-2 | NA | TRBV5-1 | NA
CASSALGGTEAFF | TGTGCCAGCAGCGCGCTGGGGGGGACTGAAGCTTTCTTT | TRBJ1-1 | NA | TRBV7-9 | NA
CASSHTGSMLRETQYF | TGTGCCAGCAGCCACACAGGATCCATGTTACGAGAGACCCAGTACTTC | TRBJ2-5 | NA | TRBV3-1/TRBV3-2 | NA
CASSPGLGNSDTQYF | TGCGCCAGCAGCCCCGGACTAGGCAACTCAGATACGCAGTATTTT | TRBJ2-3 | TRBD2 | TRBV5-1 | NA
CASSADRDQETQYF | TGCGCCAGCAGTGCGGACAGGGACCAAGAGACCCAGTACTTC | TRBJ2-5 | TRBD1 | TRBV10-2 | once
CASGETRTSLISYEQYF | TGTGCTAGTGGTGAGACGAGGACTAGTCTTATTTCCTACGAGCAGTACTTC | TRBJ2-7 | TRBD2 | TRBV12-5 | NA
CASKRFQGTYNEQFF | TGTGCCAGCAAAAGGTTTCAGGGGACCTACAATGAGCAGTTCTTC | TRBJ2-1 | NA | TRBV27 | few
CASRGRGTYEQYF | TGTGCCAGCCGCGGGCGGGGAACCTACGAGCAGTACTTC | TRBJ2-7 | NA | TRBV19 | NA
CASSYGGTGAYEQYF | TGTGCCAGCAGTTACGGCGGGACAGGGGCCTACGAGCAGTACTTC | TRBJ2-7 | TRBD1 | TRBV6-5 | NA
CASSWSKNEQFF | TGTGCCAGTAGTTGGTCTAAAAATGAGCAGTTCTTC | TRBJ2-1 | NA | TRBV19 | NA
CASSTGQGVIYEQYF | TGCGCCAGCAGCACGGGACAGGGTGTGATCTACGAGCAGTACTTC | TRBJ2-7 | TRBD1 | TRBV5-1 | NA
CATSRPEGVANTGELFF | TGTGCCACCAGCAGACCGGAAGGGGTAGCGAACACCGGGGAGCTGTTTTTT | TRBJ2-2 | NA | TRBV15 | few
CASSYGGSEQFF | TGTGCCAGCAGTTACGGCGGGAGTGAGCAGTTCTTC | TRBJ2-1 | TRBD2 | TRBV6-6 | NA
CASTRQGGGDQPQHF | TGTGCCAGTACCCGACAGGGGGGGGGAGATCAGCCCCAGCATTTT | TRBJ1-5 | TRBD1 | TRBV19 | NA
CASSPLTVEVNYGYTF | TGTGCCAGCTCACCTCTGACGGTAGAGGTTAACTATGGCTACACCTTC | TRBJ1-2 | NA | TRBV18 | NA
CASKREGSYNEQFF | TGTGCCAGTAAGCGGGAGGGCTCCTACAATGAGCAGTTCTTC | TRBJ2-1 | TRBD2 | TRBV2 | NA
CASRDRGNTEAFF | TGTGCCAGCAGGGACAGGGGGAACACTGAAGCTTTCTTT | TRBJ1-1 | TRBD1 | TRBV6-5 | NA
CASSPLGGASNEQFF | TGTGCCAGCAGCCCTCTAGGGGGGGCCAGCAATGAGCAGTTCTTC | TRBJ2-1 | NA | TRBV28 | few
CASRPENYNEQFF | TGCGCCAGCCGCCCCGAGAATTACAATGAGCAGTTCTTC | TRBJ2-1 | NA | TRBV5-1 | NA
CATSDLSGNTIYF | TGTGCCACCAGTGACCTCAGTGGAAACACCATATATTTT | TRBJ1-3 | NA | TRBV24-1 | once
CASSSLTGGILSGANVLTF | TGTGCCAGCAGCTCCCTGACAGGGGGCATCCTCTCTGGGGCCAACGTCCTGACTTTC | TRBJ2-6 | TRBD1 | TRBV9 | NA
CASRTARAGTEAFF | TGTGCCAGCCGGACAGCCCGGGCGGGTACTGAAGCTTTCTTT | TRBJ1-1 | NA | TRBV27 | NA
CASSFRGGALGNTIYF | TGTGCCAGCAGCTTCCGCGGGGGGGCCCTAGGGAACACCATATATTTT | TRBJ1-3 | NA | TRBV7-8 | NA